The T cell receptor (beta chain) under discussion was sequenced for a study of cytomegalovirus exposure and HLA in healthy donors. Regarding the study as a whole: Apparent HLA restriction characterized most CMV-associated TCR beta chains in a later analysis. Roughly uniform sequencing depth across donors was assumed, possibly incorrectly.

In its sample, this clone was seen once. Its antigen is undetermined. Trimming took 4 bases from V and 1 from J, leaving 11 bases between them. This CDR3 is built from 14 residues. Germline V gives CDR1 SGHTS, CDR2 YDEGEE. 13 Jbeta primers and 60 Vbeta primers were used for the PCR. The assay was immunoSEQ multiplex PCR, and TCRdb's table has in-frame clones only and misses some. The sample contains under 200,000 clones, over 70% of which appear only once. The chain uses TRBV5-8 and TRBJ1-1, with TRBD1 as a possible D gene (6 bases). The TCR sequence derives from a woman aged 50 to 60 in good health and CMV-seropositive. Sequencing used PBMCs. The CDR3 reads CASSPRDTNTEAFF. The DNA for the CDR3 is TGTGCCAGCAGCCCCCGGGACACGAACACTGAAGCTTTCTTT. Supplemented by reference TRBV5-8 and TRBJ1-1, the full variable domain reads EAGVTQSPTHLIKTRGQQATLRCSPISGHTSVYWYQQALGLGLQFLLWYDEGEERNRGNFPPRFSGRQFPNYSSELNVNALELEDSALYLCASSPRDTNTEAFFGQGTRLTVV.